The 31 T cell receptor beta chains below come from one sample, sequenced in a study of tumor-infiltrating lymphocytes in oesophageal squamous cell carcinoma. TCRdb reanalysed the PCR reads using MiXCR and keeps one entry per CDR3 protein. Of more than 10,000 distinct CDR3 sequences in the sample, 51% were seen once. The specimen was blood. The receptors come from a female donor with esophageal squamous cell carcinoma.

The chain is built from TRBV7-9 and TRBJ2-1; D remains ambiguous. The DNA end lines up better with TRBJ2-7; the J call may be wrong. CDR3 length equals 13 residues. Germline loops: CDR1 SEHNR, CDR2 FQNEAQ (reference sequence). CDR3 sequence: CASSLDPGYEQYF. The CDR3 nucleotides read TGTGCCAGCAGCTTAGACCCCGGCTACGAGCAGTACTTC.

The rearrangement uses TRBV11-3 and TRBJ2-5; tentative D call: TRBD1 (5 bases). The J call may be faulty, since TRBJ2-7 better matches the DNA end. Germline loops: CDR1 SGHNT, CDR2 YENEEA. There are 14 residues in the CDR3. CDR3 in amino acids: CASSLSFQGYEQYF. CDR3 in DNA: TGTGCCAGCAGCTTAAGTTTTCAGGGCTACGAGCAGTACTTC.

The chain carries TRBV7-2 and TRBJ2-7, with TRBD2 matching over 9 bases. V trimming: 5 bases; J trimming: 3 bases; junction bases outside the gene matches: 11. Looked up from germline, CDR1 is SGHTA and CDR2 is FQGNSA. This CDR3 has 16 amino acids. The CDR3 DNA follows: TGTGCCAGCAGCGCGGCCTGGGGCGGGGGGGTCTACGAGCAGTACTTC. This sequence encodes CASSAAWGGGVYEQYF.

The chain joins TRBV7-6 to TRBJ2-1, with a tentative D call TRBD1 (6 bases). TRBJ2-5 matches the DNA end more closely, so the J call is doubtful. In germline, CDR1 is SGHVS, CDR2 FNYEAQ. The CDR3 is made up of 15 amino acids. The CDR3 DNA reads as TGTGCCAGCAGAATCGCAGGGGCCGCCGGGGAGACCCAGTACTTC. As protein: CASRIAGAAGETQYF.

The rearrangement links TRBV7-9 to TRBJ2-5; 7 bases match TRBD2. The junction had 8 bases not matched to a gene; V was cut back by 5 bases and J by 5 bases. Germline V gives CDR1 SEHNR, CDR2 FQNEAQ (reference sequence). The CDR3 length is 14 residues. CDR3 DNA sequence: TGTGCCAGCAGCCCCCCTTGGGGAGGGGAGACCCAGTACTTC. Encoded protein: CASSPPWGGETQYF.

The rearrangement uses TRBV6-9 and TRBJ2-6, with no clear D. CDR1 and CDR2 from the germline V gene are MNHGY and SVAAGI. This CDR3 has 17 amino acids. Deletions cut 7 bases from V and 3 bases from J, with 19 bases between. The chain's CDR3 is CASKRQVLISGANVLTF. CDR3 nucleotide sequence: TGTGCCAGCAAGAGGCAGGTCCTCATCAGTGGGGCCAACGTCCTGACTTTC.

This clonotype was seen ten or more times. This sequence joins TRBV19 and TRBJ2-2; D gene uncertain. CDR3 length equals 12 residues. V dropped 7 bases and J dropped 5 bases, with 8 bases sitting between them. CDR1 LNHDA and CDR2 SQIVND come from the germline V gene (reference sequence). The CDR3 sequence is CASIDRTGELFF. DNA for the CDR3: TGTGCCAGTATAGACCGGACCGGGGAGCTGTTTTTT.

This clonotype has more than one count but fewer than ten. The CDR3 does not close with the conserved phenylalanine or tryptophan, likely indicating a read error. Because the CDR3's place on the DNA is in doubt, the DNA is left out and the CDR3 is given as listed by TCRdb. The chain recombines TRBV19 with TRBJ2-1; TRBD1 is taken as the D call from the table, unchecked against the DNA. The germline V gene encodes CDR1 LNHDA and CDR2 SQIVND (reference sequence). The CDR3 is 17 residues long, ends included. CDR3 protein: CASSTSWDRSYGYTFGS.

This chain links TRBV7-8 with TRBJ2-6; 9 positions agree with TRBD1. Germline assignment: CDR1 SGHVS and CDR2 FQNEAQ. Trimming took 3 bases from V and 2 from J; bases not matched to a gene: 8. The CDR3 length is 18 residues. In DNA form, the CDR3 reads TGTGCCAGCAGCTTCTTCGGGGACAGGGTCCCTGGGGCCAACGTCCTGACTTTC. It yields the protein CASSFFGDRVPGANVLTF.

CDR3 residues: CASSLKGGLSSYNEQFF. The CDR3 nucleotides read TGTGCCAGCAGCTTAAAGGGGGGTTTAAGCTCCTACAATGAGCAGTTCTTC. This rearrangement joins TRBV7-9 to TRBJ2-1; possibly TRBD1 or TRBD2 for D (6 bases each). Trimming pared 2 bases from V and 0 bases from J, leaving 14 bases between. CDR3 length: 17 residues. The germline CDR1 and CDR2 sequences are SEHNR and FQNEAQ (reference sequence).

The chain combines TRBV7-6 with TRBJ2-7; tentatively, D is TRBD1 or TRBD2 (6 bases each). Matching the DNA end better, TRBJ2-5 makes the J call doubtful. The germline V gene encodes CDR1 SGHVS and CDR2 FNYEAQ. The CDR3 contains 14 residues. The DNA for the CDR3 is TGTGCCAGCAGCCTAGGAGGGGGAGGAGAGACCCAGTACTTC. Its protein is CASSLGGGGETQYF.

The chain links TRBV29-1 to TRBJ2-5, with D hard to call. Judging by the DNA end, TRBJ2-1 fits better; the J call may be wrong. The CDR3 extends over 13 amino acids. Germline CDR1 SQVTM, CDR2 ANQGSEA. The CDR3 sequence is CSVDNDAYNEQFF. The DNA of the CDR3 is TGCAGCGTGGATAACGATGCCTACAATGAGCAGTTCTTC.

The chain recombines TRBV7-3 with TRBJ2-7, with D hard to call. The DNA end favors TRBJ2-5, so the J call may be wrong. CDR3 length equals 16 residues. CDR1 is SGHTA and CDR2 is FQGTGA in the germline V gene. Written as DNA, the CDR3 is TGTGCCAGCAGCTTAACGGGCCCCAGGAACCAAGAGACCCAGTACTTC. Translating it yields CASSLTGPRNQETQYF.

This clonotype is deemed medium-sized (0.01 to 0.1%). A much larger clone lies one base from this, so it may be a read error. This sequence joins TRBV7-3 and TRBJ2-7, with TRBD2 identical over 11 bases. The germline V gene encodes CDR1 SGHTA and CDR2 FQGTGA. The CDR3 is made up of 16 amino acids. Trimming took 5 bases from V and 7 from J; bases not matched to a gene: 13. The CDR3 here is CASSNSGGATYNEQYF. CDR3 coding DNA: TGTGCCAGCAGCAATAGCGGGGGGGCTACTTACAATGAGCAGTACTTC.

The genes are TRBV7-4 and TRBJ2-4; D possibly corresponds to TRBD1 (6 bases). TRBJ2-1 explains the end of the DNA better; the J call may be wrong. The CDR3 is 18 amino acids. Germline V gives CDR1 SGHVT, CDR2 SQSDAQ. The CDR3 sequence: CASSCPRGRWVFYNEQFF. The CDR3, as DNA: TGTGCCAGCAGCTGCCCCAGGGGACGTTGGGTGTTCTACAATGAGCAGTTCTTC.

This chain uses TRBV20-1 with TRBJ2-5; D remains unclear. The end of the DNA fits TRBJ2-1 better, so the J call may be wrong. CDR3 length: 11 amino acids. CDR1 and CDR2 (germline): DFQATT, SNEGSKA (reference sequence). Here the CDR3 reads CSASLANEQFF. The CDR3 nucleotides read TGCAGTGCTAGTCTGGCGAATGAGCAGTTCTTC.

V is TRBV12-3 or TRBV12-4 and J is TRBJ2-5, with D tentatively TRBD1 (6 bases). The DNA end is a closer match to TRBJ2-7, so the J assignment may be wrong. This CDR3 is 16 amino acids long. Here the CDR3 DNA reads TGTGCCAGCAGTTTAGTTAATGTAGGGACAATCTACGAGCAGTACTTC. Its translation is CASSLVNVGTIYEQYF.

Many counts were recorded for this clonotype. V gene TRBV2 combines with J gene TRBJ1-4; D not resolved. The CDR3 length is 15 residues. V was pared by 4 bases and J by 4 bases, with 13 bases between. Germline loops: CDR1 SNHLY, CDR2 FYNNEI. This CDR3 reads CASSADQTDNEKLFF. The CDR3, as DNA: TGTGCCAGCAGTGCTGACCAGACCGATAATGAAAAACTGTTTTTT. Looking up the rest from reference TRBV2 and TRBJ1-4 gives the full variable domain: EPEVTQTPSHQVTQMGQEVILRCVPISNHLYFYWYRQILGQKVEFLVSFYNNEISEKSEIFDDQFSVERPDGSNFTLKIRSTKLEDSAMYFCASSADQTDNEKLFFGSGTQLSVL.

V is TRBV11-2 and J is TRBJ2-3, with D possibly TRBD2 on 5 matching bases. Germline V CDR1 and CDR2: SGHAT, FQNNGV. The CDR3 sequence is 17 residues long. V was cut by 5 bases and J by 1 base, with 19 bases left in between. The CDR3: CASSVLLGGGRTDTQYF. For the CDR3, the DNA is TGTGCCAGCAGCGTTTTATTGGGTGGAGGACGCACAGATACGCAGTATTTT.

For the CDR3, the DNA is TGTGCCAGCAGCTTAACGTTGGCAGATACGCAGTATTTT. Amino acid sequence: CASSLTLADTQYF. The rearrangement links TRBV7-3 to TRBJ1-1, with D unresolved. The DNA end is a closer match to TRBJ2-3, so the J assignment may be wrong. CDR1 and CDR2 (germline): SGHTA, FQGTGA. The CDR3 is made up of 13 amino acids.

CDR3 region: CASSDRGRETQYF. CDR3 coding DNA: TGCGCCAGCAGTGACAGGGGCCGGGAGACCCAGTACTTC. The chain has TRBV10-2 and TRBJ2-5; possibly TRBD1 for D (6 bases). V lost 3 bases to trimming and J lost 5 bases, with 10 bases between them. The CDR3 is 13 residues long. Germline loops: CDR1 WSHSY, CDR2 SAAADI.

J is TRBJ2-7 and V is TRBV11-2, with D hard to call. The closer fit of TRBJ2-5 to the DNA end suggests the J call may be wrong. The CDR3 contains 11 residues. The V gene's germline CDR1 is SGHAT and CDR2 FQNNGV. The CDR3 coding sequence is TGTGCCAGCAGCTTTGGGCAGACCCAGTACTTC. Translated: CASSFGQTQYF.

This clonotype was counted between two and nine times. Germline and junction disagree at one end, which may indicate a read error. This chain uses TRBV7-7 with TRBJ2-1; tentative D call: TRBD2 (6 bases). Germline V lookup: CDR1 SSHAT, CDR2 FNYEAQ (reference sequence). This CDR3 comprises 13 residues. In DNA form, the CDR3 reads TGTGCTAGCAGCCTCACCGGGACTGGGGAGCAGTTCTTC. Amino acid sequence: CASSLTGTGEQFF.

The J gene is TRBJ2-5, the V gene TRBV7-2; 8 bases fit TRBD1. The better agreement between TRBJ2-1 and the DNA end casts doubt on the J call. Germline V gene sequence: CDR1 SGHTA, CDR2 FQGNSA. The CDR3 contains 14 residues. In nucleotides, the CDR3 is TGTGCCAGCAGCCGCTCCGGGACAGGTCTTGAGCAGTTCTTC. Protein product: CASSRSGTGLEQFF.

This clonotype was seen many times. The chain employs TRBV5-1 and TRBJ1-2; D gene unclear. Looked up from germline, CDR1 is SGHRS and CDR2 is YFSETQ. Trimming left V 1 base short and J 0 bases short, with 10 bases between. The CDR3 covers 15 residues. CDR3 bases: TGCGCCAGCAGCTTGAATCCAGCCACTAACTATGGCTACACCTTC. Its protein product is CASSLNPATNYGYTF.

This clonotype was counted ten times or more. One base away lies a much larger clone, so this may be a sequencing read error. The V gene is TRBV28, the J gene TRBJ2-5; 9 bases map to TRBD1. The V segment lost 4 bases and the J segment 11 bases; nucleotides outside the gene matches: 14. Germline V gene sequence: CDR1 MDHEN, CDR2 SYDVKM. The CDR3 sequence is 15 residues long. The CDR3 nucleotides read TGTGCCAGCAGTTGGGACAGGGACCAGGGAAATGAGCAGTACTTC. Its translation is CASSWDRDQGNEQYF.

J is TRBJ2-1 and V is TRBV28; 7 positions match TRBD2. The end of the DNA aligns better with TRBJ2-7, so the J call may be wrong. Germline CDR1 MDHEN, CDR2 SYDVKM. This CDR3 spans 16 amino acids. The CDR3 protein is CASFSRAASGSYEQYF. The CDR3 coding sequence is TGTGCCAGCTTCTCCCGAGCGGCTAGCGGTAGCTACGAGCAGTACTTC.

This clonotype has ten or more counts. The CDR3 nucleotides are TGTGCCAGCAGCTTAAGTGGGGGGATGAACACTGAAGCTTTCTTT. Encoded protein: CASSLSGGMNTEAFF. The chain has TRBV7-3 and TRBJ1-1, with D possibly matching TRBD1 (5 bases). The CDR3 loop spans 15 amino acids. Germline assignment: CDR1 SGHTA and CDR2 FQGTGA. Trimming pared 1 base from V and 0 bases from J, leaving 9 bases between.

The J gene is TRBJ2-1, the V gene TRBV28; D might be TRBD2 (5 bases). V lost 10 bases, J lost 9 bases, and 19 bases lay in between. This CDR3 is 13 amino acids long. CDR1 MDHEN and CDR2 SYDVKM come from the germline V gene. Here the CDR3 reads CATGDLTTVEQFF. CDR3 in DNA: TGTGCCACCGGGGATCTCACTACAGTTGAGCAGTTCTTC.

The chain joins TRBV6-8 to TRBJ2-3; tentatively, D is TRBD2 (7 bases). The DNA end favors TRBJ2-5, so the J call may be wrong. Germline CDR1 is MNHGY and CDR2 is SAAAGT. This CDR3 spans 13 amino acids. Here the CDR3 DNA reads TGTGCCATCGACCCGGGGGGCTCAGAGACCCAGTACTTC. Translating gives CAIDPGGSETQYF.

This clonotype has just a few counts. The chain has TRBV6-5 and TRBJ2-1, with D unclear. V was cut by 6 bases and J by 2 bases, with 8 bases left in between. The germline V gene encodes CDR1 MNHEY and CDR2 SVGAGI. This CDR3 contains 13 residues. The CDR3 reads CASRRAAYNEQFF. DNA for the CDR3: TGTGCCAGCAGACGGGCCGCCTACAATGAGCAGTTCTTC.